The next 4 T cell receptor beta chains were all read from a single sample in a study of CD8+CD57+ T cells in acquired aplastic anemia. Individuals selected for sequencing had exhibited CD8+CD57+ cell expansion on flow cytometry. The use of genomic DNA as template underpinned the TCR beta VDJ and CDR3 profiling. TCRdb processed the reads anew with MiXCR; each CDR3 protein has one entry. The sample includes about 160,000 distinct CDR3 sequences, 70% to 80% of them seen just once. The material sequenced was sorted CD4+, CD8+, or CD8+CD57+ T cells (not recorded which) from PBMCs. The receptor source for this set is a human donor with aplastic anemia.

The J gene is TRBJ2-6, the V gene TRBV5-1, with TRBD1 matching 8 bases. Germline V gene sequence: CDR1 SGHRS, CDR2 YFSETQ. With V trimmed by 3 bases and J by 2 bases, 7 bases remained unmatched. The CDR3 has 17 amino acids. CDR3 DNA: TGCGCCAGCAGCTCCGGGACAGGAAGGGCTGGGGCCAACGTCCTGACTTTC. Translation gives CASSSGTGRAGANVLTF.

The gene calls are TRBV19 and TRBJ1-5, with no clear D. The CDR3 sequence is 13 residues long. Deletions cut 1 base from V and 5 bases from J, with 6 bases between. Germline loops: CDR1 LNHDA, CDR2 SQIVND (reference sequence). CDR3 in DNA: TGTGCCAGTAGTATAGTATTCGATCAGCCCCAGCATTTT. Protein: CASSIVFDQPQHF.

The chain recombines TRBV15 with TRBJ2-3; D possibly corresponds to TRBD2 (6 bases). Germline V gene sequence: CDR1 LNHNV, CDR2 YYDKDF (reference sequence). The V gene lost 8 bases and the J gene lost 2 bases, with 14 bases spanning the gap. This CDR3 comprises 14 residues. Here the CDR3 reads CATSRTKTTDTQYF. CDR3 nucleotides: TGTGCCACCTCCAGGACTAAAACCACAGATACGCAGTATTTT.

This clonotype was detected ten times or more. The CDR3 DNA sequence: TGTGCCAGCAGTGACGGGACAGGGGGCGTCGGAGCTTTCTTT. It codes for CASSDGTGGVGAFF. The rearrangement links TRBV6-4 to TRBJ1-1; 12 bases agree with TRBD1. The V gene's germline CDR1 is MRHNA and CDR2 SNTAGT. The CDR3 runs to 14 residues. With 2 bases clipped from V and 10 bases from J, the junction kept 5 bases outside the gene matches.